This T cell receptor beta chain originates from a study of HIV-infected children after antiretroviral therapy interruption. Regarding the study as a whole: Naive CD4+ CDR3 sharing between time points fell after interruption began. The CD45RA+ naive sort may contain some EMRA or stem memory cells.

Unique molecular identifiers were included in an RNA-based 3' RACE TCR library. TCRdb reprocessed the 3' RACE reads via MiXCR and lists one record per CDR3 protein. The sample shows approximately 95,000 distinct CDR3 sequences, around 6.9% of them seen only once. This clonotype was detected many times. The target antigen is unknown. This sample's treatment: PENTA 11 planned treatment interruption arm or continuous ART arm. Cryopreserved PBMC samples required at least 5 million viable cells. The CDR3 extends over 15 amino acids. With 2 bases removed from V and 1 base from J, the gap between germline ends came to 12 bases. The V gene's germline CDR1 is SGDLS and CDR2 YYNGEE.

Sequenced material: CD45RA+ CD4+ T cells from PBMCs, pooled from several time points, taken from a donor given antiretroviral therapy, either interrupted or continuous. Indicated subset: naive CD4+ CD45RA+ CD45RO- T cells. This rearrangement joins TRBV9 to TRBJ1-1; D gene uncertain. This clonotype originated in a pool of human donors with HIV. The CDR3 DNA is TGTGCCAGCAGCGTGGGGTGGTCGGAGAACACTGAAGCTTTCTTT. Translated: CASSVGWSENTEAFF.